Shown below are 8 T cell receptor beta chains from a single sample sequenced in a study of cytomegalovirus exposure and HLA in healthy donors (dated by TCRdb to 2015 to 2018). Libraries were made using the immunoSEQ multiplex PCR assay. For the multiplex PCR, a mixture combining 60 forward primers for TCR Vbeta segments and 13 reverse primers for TCR Jbeta segments was used. TCRdb retrieved this table from immuneACCESS and kept in-frame rearrangements only. Not all clones are present; in checked studies, unresolved V genes account for under half, and no reason is known for the remainder. Recorded for this sample are some 160,000 clones; nearly 85% of them occurred a single time. 3% to 3.5% of the sample is held by the ten biggest clonotypes. The sample taken for sequencing was PBMCs. The receptors were sampled from a male donor in good health and CMV-seronegative.

The rearrangement uses TRBV19 and TRBJ2-7; 7 bases map to TRBD2. The CDR3 has 18 residues. V dropped 4 bases and J dropped 3; count of bases not matched to a gene: 18. Looked up from germline, CDR1 is LNHDA and CDR2 is SQIVND (reference sequence). The CDR3 loop is CASSKSVSGLKPLYEQYF. The CDR3 coding sequence is TGTGCCAGTAGTAAATCTGTGTCGGGACTAAAACCCCTCTACGAGCAGTACTTC.

V is TRBV27 and J is TRBJ2-1; 9 positions agree with TRBD2. Germline CDR1 and CDR2: MNHEY and SMNVEV (reference sequence). The CDR3 is 15 residues long. V shed 2 bases, J shed 7 bases, and the junction held 6 bases outside the gene matches. The CDR3 nucleotides are TGTGCCAGCAGTTTAGGAGCGGGGGGAGAAAATGAGCAGTTCTTC. This encodes CASSLGAGGENEQFF.

The rearrangement uses TRBV6-5 and TRBJ1-2, with D hard to call. Germline V gene sequence: CDR1 MNHEY, CDR2 SVGAGI. V was cut by 3 bases and J by 4 bases, with 9 bases left in between. The CDR3 length is 13 residues. CDR3: CASSYNFFYGYTF. Here the CDR3 DNA reads TGTGCCAGCAGTTATAACTTTTTCTATGGCTACACCTTC.

The chain uses TRBV5-1 and TRBJ2-7; D might be TRBD1 or TRBD2, each matching 9 bases. Trimming removed 4 bases at V and 5 bases at J, with 31 bases between. CDR1 is SGHRS and CDR2 is YFSETQ in the germline V gene. The CDR3 loop spans 19 amino acids. As DNA, the CDR3 is TGCGCCAGCAGCCCGACAGGGGGGACGGCTCGCGGGAGGGCCAACGAGCAGTACTTC. Amino acid sequence: CASSPTGGTARGRANEQYF.

This chain links TRBV9 with TRBJ2-1, with 9 nucleotides matching TRBD2. Germline V gene sequence: CDR1 SGDLS, CDR2 YYNGEE. V shed 0 bases and J 8 bases; nucleotides not matched to a gene: 0. The CDR3 is 13 residues long. The CDR3 DNA reads TGTGCCAGCAGCGTAGAGCGGGGGGATGAGCAGTTCTTC. Translation: CASSVERGDEQFF. Full variable domain (rest looked up from reference TRBV9 and TRBJ2-1): DSGVTQTPKHLITATGQRVTLRCSPRSGDLSVYWYQQSLDQGLQFLIQYYNGEERAKGNILERFSAQQFPDLHSELNLSSLELGDSALYFCASSVERGDEQFFGPGTRLTVL.

DNA for the CDR3: TGCGCCAGCAGCCAAGGGGCAGGGGCCCAAGAGACCCAGTACTTC. Amino acid sequence: CASSQGAGAQETQYF. The chain is built from TRBV4-3 and TRBJ2-5; D perhaps matches TRBD1 (6 bases). The V end was cut by 1 base, the J end by 1 base, with 10 bases between. This CDR3 spans 15 amino acids. Looked up from germline, CDR1 is LGHNA and CDR2 is YSLEER.

The V and J genes are TRBV5-1 and TRBJ2-1; 12 bases match TRBD2. Germline V gene lookup returns CDR1 SGHRS and CDR2 YFSETQ. J was trimmed by 7 bases and V by 1 base; bases with no gene match: 6. CDR3 size: 16 residues. The CDR3 protein is CASSLIGTSGPNEQFF. CDR3 nucleotide sequence: TGCGCCAGCAGCTTGATCGGGACTAGCGGGCCGAATGAGCAGTTCTTC.

The J gene is TRBJ2-7, the V gene TRBV2; 12 nucleotides align to TRBD1. The CDR3 has 15 amino acids. Germline loops: CDR1 SNHLY, CDR2 FYNNEI. J was trimmed by 0 bases and V by 6 bases; bases with no gene match: 3. This CDR3 reads CASSLGQGASYEQYF. Written as DNA, the CDR3 is TGTGCCAGCAGCCTGGGACAGGGGGCCTCCTACGAGCAGTACTTC.